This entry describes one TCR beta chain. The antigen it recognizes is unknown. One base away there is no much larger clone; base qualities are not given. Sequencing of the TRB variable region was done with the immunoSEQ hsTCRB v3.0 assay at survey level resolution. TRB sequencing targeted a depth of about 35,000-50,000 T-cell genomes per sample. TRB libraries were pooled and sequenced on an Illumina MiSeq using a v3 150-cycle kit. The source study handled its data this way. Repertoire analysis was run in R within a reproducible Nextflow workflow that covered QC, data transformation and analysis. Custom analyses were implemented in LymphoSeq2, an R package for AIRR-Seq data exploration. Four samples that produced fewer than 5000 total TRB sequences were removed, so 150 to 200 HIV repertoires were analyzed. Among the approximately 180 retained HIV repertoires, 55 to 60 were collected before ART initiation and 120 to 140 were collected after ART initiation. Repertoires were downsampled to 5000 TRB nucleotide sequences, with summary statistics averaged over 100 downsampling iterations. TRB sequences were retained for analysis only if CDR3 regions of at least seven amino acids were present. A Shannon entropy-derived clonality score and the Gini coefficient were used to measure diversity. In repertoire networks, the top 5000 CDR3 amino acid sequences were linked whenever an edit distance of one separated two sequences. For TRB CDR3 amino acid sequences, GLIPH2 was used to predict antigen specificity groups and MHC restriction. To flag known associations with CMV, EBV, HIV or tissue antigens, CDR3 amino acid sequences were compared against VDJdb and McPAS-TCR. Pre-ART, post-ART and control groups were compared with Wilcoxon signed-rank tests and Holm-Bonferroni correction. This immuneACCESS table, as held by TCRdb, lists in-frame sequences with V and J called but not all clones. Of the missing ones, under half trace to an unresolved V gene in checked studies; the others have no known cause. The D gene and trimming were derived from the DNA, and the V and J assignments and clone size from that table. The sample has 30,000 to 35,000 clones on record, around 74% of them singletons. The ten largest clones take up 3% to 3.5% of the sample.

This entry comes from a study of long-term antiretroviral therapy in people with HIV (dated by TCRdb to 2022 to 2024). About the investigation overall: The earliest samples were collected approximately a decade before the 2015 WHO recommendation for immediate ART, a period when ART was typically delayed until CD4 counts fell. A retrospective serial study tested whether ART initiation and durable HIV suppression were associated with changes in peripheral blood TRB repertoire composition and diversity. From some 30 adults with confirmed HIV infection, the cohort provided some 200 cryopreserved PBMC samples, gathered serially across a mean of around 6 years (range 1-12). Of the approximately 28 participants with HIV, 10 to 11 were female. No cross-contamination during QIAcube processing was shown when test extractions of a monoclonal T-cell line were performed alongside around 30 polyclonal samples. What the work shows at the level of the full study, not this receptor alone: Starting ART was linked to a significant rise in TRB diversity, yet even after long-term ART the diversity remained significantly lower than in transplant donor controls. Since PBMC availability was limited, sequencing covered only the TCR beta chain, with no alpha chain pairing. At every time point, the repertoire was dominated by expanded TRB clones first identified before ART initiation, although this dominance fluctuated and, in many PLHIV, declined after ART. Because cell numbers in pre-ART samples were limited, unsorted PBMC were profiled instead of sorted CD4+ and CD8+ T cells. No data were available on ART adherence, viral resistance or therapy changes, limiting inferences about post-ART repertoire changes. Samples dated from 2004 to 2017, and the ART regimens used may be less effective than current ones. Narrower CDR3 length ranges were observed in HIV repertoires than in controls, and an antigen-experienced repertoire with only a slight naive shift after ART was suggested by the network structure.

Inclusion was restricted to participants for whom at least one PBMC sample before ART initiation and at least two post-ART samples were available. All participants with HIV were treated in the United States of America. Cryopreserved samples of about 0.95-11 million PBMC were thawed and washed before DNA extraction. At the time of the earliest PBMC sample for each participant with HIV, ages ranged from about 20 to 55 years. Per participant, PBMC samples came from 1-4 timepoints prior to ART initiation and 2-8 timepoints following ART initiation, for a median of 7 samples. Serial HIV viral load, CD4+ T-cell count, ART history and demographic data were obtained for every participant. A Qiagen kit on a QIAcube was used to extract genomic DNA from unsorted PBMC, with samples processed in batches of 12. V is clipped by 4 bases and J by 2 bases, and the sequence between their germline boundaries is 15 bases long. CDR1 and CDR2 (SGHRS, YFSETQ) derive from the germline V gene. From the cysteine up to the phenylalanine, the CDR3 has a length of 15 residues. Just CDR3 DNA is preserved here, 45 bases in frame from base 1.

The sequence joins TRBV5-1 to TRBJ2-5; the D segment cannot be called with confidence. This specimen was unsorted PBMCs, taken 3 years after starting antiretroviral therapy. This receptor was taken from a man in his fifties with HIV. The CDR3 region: CASSKEPVGQETQYF. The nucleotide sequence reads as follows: TGCGCCAGCAGCAAAGAACCGGTTGGGCAAGAGACCCAGTACTTC.